A single sample gave rise to the 4 T cell receptor beta chains below, sequenced in a study of blood T cell repertoires in COVID-19. Generated by immunoSEQ multiplex PCR, the TCRdb table keeps only in-frame clones and is missing some. Here the sample spans approximately 270,000 clones, 70% to 90% being singletons. Sample: PBMCs or T cells enriched from blood (not recorded which). The receptors were sampled from a woman aged 25-40 years with acute COVID-19.

The genes are TRBV2 and TRBJ2-4; a weak D match, TRBD1 (6 bases). Looked up from germline, CDR1 is SNHLY and CDR2 is FYNNEI. The CDR3 spans 16 residues. V lost 8 bases and J 0 bases, leaving 17 bases between the germline ends. The CDR3, as DNA: TGTGCCAGCGCCTTCGACAGGAGAATAGCCAAAAACATTCAGTACTTC. Translating it yields CASAFDRRIAKNIQYF.

The V gene is TRBV6-2 or TRBV6-3, the J gene TRBJ2-2; 7 nucleotides align to TRBD1. CDR1 and CDR2 from the germline V gene are MNHEY and SVGEGT. The V and J ends lost 5 bases and 5 bases, in that order; junction bases with no gene match: 14. The CDR3 spans 17 residues. CDR3 sequence: CASSSLTGQINTGELFF. CDR3 DNA: TGTGCCAGCAGTAGCCTAACGGGACAGATTAATACCGGGGAGCTGTTTTTT.

The chain links TRBV19 to TRBJ2-7; possibly TRBD2 for D (5 bases). CDR1 LNHDA and CDR2 SQIVND come from the germline V gene (reference sequence). The CDR3 covers 14 residues. Between the trimmed V and J ends, which lost 7 bases and 5 bases, there was a span of 18 bases. This chain's CDR3 is CASTAGGFANEQYF. The CDR3 DNA is TGTGCCAGTACCGCGGGTGGGTTCGCCAACGAGCAGTACTTC. Full variable domain (missing parts from reference TRBV19 and TRBJ2-7): DGGITQSPKYLFRKEGQNVTLSCEQNLNHDAMYWYRQDPGQGLRLIYYSQIVNDFQKGDIAEGYSVSREKKESFPLTVTSAQKNPTAFYLCASTAGGFANEQYFGPGTRLTVT.

The chain recombines TRBV6-4 with TRBJ2-3; 7 bases match TRBD1. Losses at the gene ends were 0 bases for V and 9 bases for J; bases not matched to a gene: 3. CDR1 MRHNA and CDR2 SNTAGT come from the germline V gene. CDR3 length: 13 amino acids. CDR3 sequence: CASSDSRQGTQYF. CDR3 sequence (DNA): TGTGCCAGCAGTGACTCGAGACAGGGCACGCAGTATTTT.